The text below deals with one TCR beta chain. The antigen is unknown. A roughly 200 ng quantity of DNA, roughly 29,000 T cell genomes, went into the sorted-subset replicate PCRs. Here immunoSEQ multiplex PCR was the method, and the copy in TCRdb shows in-frame clones only, minus some. The sample lists 600,000 or so clones, around 96% occurring once. This sample was taken from a study of shared clonotypes between healthy human individuals. General study results and limits: Researchers sampled only blood; tissue repertoires likely differ. Clonotypes that were shared across a handful of donors made up around 5% of naive CD4 clonotypes.

V was clipped by 8 bases and J by 2 bases, with 9 bases between them. The length of the CDR3 is 12 residues. From germline, CDR1 is SNHLY and CDR2 FYNNEI. Naivety among CD8 cells was defined by CD45RO negativity and positive CCR7 selection, thereby excluding terminally differentiated effector memory CD45RA+ cells. The sequencing sample was made of naive CD8+ T cells sorted from blood. The clonotype originates from a woman aged 25 to 39 in good health. The chain uses TRBV2 and TRBJ1-2; D uncertain. This CDR3 is CASPLDNYGYTF. CDR3 coding DNA: TGTGCCAGCCCCCTCGACAACTATGGCTACACCTTC. Based on the CDR3 plus reference TRBV2 and TRBJ1-2, the full variable domain is EPEVTQTPSHQVTQMGQEVILRCVPISNHLYFYWYRQILGQKVEFLVSFYNNEISEKSEIFDDQFSVERPDGSNFTLKIRSTKLEDSAMYFCASPLDNYGYTFGSGTRLTVV.